This T cell receptor (beta chain) emerged from a study of siplizumab effects on memory and regulatory T cells. This table comes from immunoSEQ multiplex PCR, and its TCRdb copy is limited to in-frame clones, with some not included. Of 50,000 to 60,000 clones listed, about 90% were seen once; the top ten hold roughly 0.37%. The clonotype was recovered from a human donor in good health. Sequences were obtained from naive CD8+ T cells sorted from blood.

In nucleotides, the CDR3 is TGTGCCAGCAGTGAATTCGCTGGTGCAGATACGCAGTATTTT. This encodes CASSEFAGADTQYF. This chain connects TRBV2 to TRBJ2-3; D not resolved. CDR3 length: 14 amino acids. Germline V CDR1 and CDR2: SNHLY, FYNNEI. Between the trimmed V and J ends, which lost 2 bases and 4 bases, there was a span of 10 bases.